The rows below give T cell receptor beta chains drawn from one sample of a study of blood T cell repertoires in COVID-19. Repertoires were generated with immunoSEQ multiplex PCR, while TCRdb's copy carries only in-frame clones and drops some. The table lists about 190,000 clones, nearly 90% of them singletons. The sequenced sample consisted of peripheral blood. The receptors originated from a middle-aged man with acute or convalescent COVID-19. The CDR3 runs from the conserved cysteine through the conserved F or W. The D gene is left open where the match is weak. Clone size is not always given. Where it is, it says once, few, many or a class for expanded clones.

clone_size: -; d_call: -; v_call: TRBV28; j_call: TRBJ1-2; cdr3_aa: CASTPRWQGYGYTF
clone_size: -; d_call: -; v_call: TRBV6-5; j_call: TRBJ2-1; cdr3_aa: CAATGLGYNEQFF
clone_size: -; d_call: TRBD2; v_call: TRBV9; j_call: TRBJ2-3; cdr3_aa: CASSVTASGRTDTQYF
clone_size: -; d_call: TRBD2; v_call: TRBV10-3; j_call: TRBJ2-1; cdr3_aa: CAISESKGTSGSNEQFF
clone_size: -; d_call: -; v_call: TRBV2; j_call: TRBJ2-7; cdr3_aa: CASSAYGLSSIGYEQYF
clone_size: -; d_call: TRBD1; v_call: TRBV7-2; j_call: TRBJ1-2; cdr3_aa: CASSSGQGDGYTF
clone_size: -; d_call: TRBD1; v_call: TRBV18; j_call: TRBJ2-7; cdr3_aa: CASSTTGASSYEQYF
clone_size: -; d_call: -; v_call: TRBV4-1; j_call: TRBJ1-1; cdr3_aa: CASSQDLPVGFTEAFF
clone_size: -; d_call: -; v_call: TRBV30; j_call: TRBJ2-7; cdr3_aa: CAWLSAYEQYF
clone_size: once; d_call: -; v_call: TRBV7-8; j_call: TRBJ1-5; cdr3_aa: CASSHSRTESNQPQHF
clone_size: -; d_call: -; v_call: TRBV10-2; j_call: TRBJ2-3; cdr3_aa: CASSEWTLVDTQYF
clone_size: -; d_call: TRBD1; v_call: TRBV3-1/TRBV3-2; j_call: TRBJ2-7; cdr3_aa: CASSQYRGPYEQYF
clone_size: -; d_call: -; v_call: TRBV7-2; j_call: TRBJ2-3; cdr3_aa: CASSFLTDTQYF
clone_size: -; d_call: -; v_call: TRBV5-1; j_call: TRBJ2-1; cdr3_aa: CASSSTVLNEQFF
clone_size: -; d_call: -; v_call: TRBV6-2/TRBV6-3; j_call: TRBJ2-7; cdr3_aa: CASSTTYEQYF
clone_size: -; d_call: TRBD2; v_call: TRBV4-1; j_call: TRBJ2-7; cdr3_aa: CASSQGASGRFEQYF
clone_size: -; d_call: TRBD1; v_call: TRBV5-1; j_call: TRBJ2-1; cdr3_aa: CASSLGRTGGLYNEQFF
clone_size: -; d_call: -; v_call: TRBV7-2; j_call: TRBJ1-4; cdr3_aa: CASSLVGGSQLKAKLFF
clone_size: -; d_call: TRBD2; v_call: TRBV9; j_call: TRBJ2-1; cdr3_aa: CASSVGIAGAYNEQFF
clone_size: -; d_call: -; v_call: TRBV11-2; j_call: TRBJ1-1; cdr3_aa: CASSSSDWDTEAFF
clone_size: -; d_call: TRBD1; v_call: TRBV30; j_call: TRBJ1-1; cdr3_aa: CAWRRQGTTEAFF
clone_size: -; d_call: TRBD1; v_call: TRBV6-5; j_call: TRBJ1-2; cdr3_aa: CASIGQEEYGYTF
clone_size: -; d_call: -; v_call: TRBV5-8; j_call: TRBJ2-7; cdr3_aa: CASRRRGAPYEQYF
clone_size: -; d_call: -; v_call: TRBV5-1; j_call: TRBJ2-1; cdr3_aa: CASSLVGPRNEQFF
clone_size: once; d_call: -; v_call: TRBV3-1/TRBV3-2; j_call: TRBJ2-5; cdr3_aa: CASSQDPVETQYF
clone_size: -; d_call: -; v_call: TRBV6-1; j_call: TRBJ2-5; cdr3_aa: CASSDLRQEPKETQYF
clone_size: -; d_call: -; v_call: TRBV27; j_call: TRBJ2-7; cdr3_aa: CASSSLYEQYF
clone_size: -; d_call: TRBD1; v_call: TRBV10-3; j_call: TRBJ1-5; cdr3_aa: CAISGTGVDQPQHF
clone_size: -; d_call: -; v_call: TRBV14; j_call: TRBJ2-2; cdr3_aa: CASSQDMSSGELFF
clone_size: few; d_call: -; v_call: TRBV19; j_call: TRBJ1-5; cdr3_aa: CASTLEQGFNQPQHF
clone_size: -; d_call: -; v_call: TRBV6-5; j_call: TRBJ1-4; cdr3_aa: CASSHTGERTEKLFF
clone_size: -; d_call: TRBD1; v_call: TRBV7-2; j_call: TRBJ1-2; cdr3_aa: CASSLRRGQGTGGYTF
clone_size: -; d_call: TRBD1; v_call: TRBV15; j_call: TRBJ2-1; cdr3_aa: CATSKRTGVERNNEQFF
clone_size: -; d_call: -; v_call: TRBV7-2; j_call: TRBJ2-3; cdr3_aa: CASSFGGGVDTQYF
clone_size: -; d_call: -; v_call: TRBV10-3; j_call: TRBJ2-7; cdr3_aa: CAISPRDTSYEQYF